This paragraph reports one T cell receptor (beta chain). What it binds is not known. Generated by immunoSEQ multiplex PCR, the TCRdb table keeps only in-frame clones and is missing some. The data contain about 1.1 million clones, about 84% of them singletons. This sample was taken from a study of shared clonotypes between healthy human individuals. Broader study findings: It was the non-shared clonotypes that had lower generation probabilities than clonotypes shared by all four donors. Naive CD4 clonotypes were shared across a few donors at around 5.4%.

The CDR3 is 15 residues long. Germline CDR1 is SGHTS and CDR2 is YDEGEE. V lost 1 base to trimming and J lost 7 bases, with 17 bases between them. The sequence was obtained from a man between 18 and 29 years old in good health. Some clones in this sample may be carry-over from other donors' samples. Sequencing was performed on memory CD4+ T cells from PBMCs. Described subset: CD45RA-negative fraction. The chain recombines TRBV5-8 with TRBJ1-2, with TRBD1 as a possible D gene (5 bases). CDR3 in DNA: TGTGCCAGCAGCTTGAGCTCCTCATCTGGGGGTGGCTACACCTTC. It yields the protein CASSLSSSSGGGYTF.